The clone carrying this TCR beta chain was seen more than once but under ten times. Its specificity is unknown. These data belong to a study of CD8 T cells in ankylosing spondylitis. Study results and limitations: Clones linked to disease were reported to show significant enrichment in matched ankylosing spondylitis synovial fluid. Prior work had noted some motif variants in reactive arthritis blood and synovial fluid. Characteristic, it appeared, of ankylosing spondylitis blood was a TCR beta motif of 7 or 8 highly homologous variants. As for the disease-linked clones, they showed a CD8+ phenotype and occurred at relatively low frequencies in peripheral blood.

Each CDR3 protein is one row after TCRdb ran MiXCR on the 5' RACE reads. There are approximately 250,000 distinct CDR3 sequences in the sample; roughly 8.2% occur only once, and around 4.8% lies in the top ten. V was pared by 6 bases and J by 3 bases, with 5 bases of the junction left unmatched. The length of the CDR3 is 14 residues. Germline assignment: CDR1 KGHSH and CDR2 LQKENI. This chain uses TRBV18 with TRBJ1-3; 7 nucleotides match TRBD1. The material sequenced was blood, either unsorted or a sorted T cell fraction (not recorded which). The sequence was collected from a female donor with ankylosing spondylitis or in good health (not recorded which). The CDR3 nucleotides are TGTGCCAGCTCGCCAGGGGGAAGTGGAAACACCATATATTTT. Protein: CASSPGGSGNTIYF. The whole variable domain, remainder taken from reference TRBV18 and TRBJ1-3, is NAGVMQNPRHLVRRRGQEARLRCSPMKGHSHVYWYRQLPEEGLKFMVYLQKENIIDESGMPKERFSAEFPKEGPSILRIQQVVRGDSAAYFCASSPGGSGNTIYFGEGSWLTVV.